This TCR beta chain was sequenced in a study of cytomegalovirus exposure and HLA in healthy donors. As to this clone: Its antigen is undetermined.

V lost 5 bases, J lost 5 bases, and 16 bases lay in between. The CDR3 is made up of 15 amino acids. Looked up from germline, CDR1 is SGHNT and CDR2 is YENEEA. Study results and limitations: Earlier analysis found most TCR beta V segments productive about 90% or about 30% of the time. Later on, an analysis tied approximately 17,000 TCR beta sequences to HLA alleles at 0.05 false discovery rate. Investigators reported 150 to 200 TCR beta chains as tied to cytomegalovirus. The likely explanation for a cluster of highly shared sequence variants was sequencing artifact.

Amplification used 60 Vbeta primers and 13 Jbeta primers. The table came from immunoSEQ multiplex PCR; TCRdb's copy has only in-frame clones and leaves some out. The sample contains 150,000 or so clones, more than 60% of which appear only once. This sequence joins TRBV11-3 and TRBJ2-1; tentative D call: TRBD1 (6 bases). The sample was PBMCs. This receptor was obtained from a man between 40 and 49 years old in good health and CMV-seropositive. Written as DNA, the CDR3 is TGTGCCAGCAGCCAGGCAATCGGACAGAACAATGAGCAGTTCTTC. Amino acid sequence: CASSQAIGQNNEQFF.